This TCR beta chain appears in the sequencing data of a study of shared clonotypes between healthy human individuals. Study observations and caveats: Naive CD4 clonotype sharing across four donors was 5% to 6%. On the whole, naive subsets had larger estimated richness than memory subsets had. Generation probabilities of non-shared clonotypes were lower (relative to those shared by all four donors). Enrolling few donors narrowed the genetic and exposure-history diversity that was represented.

Only in-frame clones appear in the TCRdb table, and some are missing; sequencing was by immunoSEQ multiplex PCR. The sample has about 710,000 clones; approximately 73% are singletons. As for this clone: Its cognate antigen is unknown.

CDR3 length: 14 amino acids. Germline V CDR1 and CDR2: SNHLY, FYNNEI. Germline trimming cut 4 bases from V and 8 bases from J; bases unmatched to any gene: 10. Sample: memory CD4+ T cells sorted from blood. Noted subset: CD45RA-negative fraction. This rearrangement joins TRBV2 to TRBJ1-2; 7 nucleotides align to TRBD1. This receptor was identified in a young woman in good health. The CDR3 DNA follows: TGTGCCAGCAGTGGGAGAAGACAGGGTGAAGGCTACACCTTC. Its translation: CASSGRRQGEGYTF.